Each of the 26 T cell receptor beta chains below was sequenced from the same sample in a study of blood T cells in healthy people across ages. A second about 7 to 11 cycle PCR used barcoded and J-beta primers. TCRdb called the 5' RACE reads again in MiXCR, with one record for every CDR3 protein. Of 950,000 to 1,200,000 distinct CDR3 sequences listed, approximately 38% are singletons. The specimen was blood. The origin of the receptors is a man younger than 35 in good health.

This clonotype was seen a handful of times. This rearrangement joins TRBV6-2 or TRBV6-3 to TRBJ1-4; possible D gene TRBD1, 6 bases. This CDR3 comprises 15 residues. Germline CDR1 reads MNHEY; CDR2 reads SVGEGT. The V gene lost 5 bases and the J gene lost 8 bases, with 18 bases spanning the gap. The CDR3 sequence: CASSGTGTKKEKLFF. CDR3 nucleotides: TGTGCCAGCAGTGGCACCGGGACAAAGAAGGAAAAACTGTTTTTT.

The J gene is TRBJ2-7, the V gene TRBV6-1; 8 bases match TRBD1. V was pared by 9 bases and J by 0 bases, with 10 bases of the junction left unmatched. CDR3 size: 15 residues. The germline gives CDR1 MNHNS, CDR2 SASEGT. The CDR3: CASLSGTGNSYEQYF. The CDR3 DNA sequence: TGTGCCAGTCTCTCCGGGACAGGCAACTCCTACGAGCAGTACTTC.

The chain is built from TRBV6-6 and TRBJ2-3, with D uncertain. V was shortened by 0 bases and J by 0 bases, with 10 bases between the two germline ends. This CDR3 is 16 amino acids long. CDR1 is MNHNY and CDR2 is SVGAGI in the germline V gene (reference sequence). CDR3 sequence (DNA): TGTGCCAGCAGTTACTCCACTCCCCGTAGCACAGATACGCAGTATTTT. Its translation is CASSYSTPRSTDTQYF.

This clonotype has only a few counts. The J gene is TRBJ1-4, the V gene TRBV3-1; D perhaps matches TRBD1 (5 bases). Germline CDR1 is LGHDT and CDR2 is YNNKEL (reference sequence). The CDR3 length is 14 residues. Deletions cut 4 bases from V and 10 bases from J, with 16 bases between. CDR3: CASSLSGPGGKLFF. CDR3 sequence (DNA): TGTGCCAGCAGCCTAAGTGGACCGGGGGGAAAACTGTTTTTT.

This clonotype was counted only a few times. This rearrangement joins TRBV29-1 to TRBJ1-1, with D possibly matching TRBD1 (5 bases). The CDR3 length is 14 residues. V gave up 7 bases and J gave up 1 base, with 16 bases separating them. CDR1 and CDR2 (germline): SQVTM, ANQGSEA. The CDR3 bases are TGCAGCGGTACGGGGACTCGCCAGAACACTGAAGCTTTCTTT. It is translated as CSGTGTRQNTEAFF.

Written as DNA, the CDR3 is TGTGCCAGCAGCGGGCGGGGGGCATACAATGAGCAGTTCTTC. Its translation is CASSGRGAYNEQFF. The chain joins TRBV9 to TRBJ2-1; TRBD2 agrees at 8 bases. The CDR3 is 14 amino acids. With 3 bases clipped from V and 4 bases from J, the junction kept 3 bases outside the gene matches. In germline, CDR1 is SGDLS, CDR2 YYNGEE. The whole variable domain, remainder taken from reference TRBV9 and TRBJ2-1, is DSGVTQTPKHLITATGQRVTLRCSPRSGDLSVYWYQQSLDQGLQFLIQYYNGEERAKGNILERFSAQQFPDLHSELNLSSLELGDSALYFCASSGRGAYNEQFFGPGTRLTVL.

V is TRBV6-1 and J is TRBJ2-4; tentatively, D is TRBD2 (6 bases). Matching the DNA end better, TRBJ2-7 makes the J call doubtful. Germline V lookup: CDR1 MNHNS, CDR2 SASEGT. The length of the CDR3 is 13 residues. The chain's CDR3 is CASGRYSEYEQYF. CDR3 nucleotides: TGTGCCAGCGGGAGGTACAGCGAATACGAGCAGTACTTC.

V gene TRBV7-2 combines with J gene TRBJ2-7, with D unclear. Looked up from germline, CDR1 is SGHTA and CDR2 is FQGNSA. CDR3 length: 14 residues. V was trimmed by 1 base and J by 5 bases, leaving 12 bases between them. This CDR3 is CASSLDITENEQYF. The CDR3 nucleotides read TGTGCCAGCAGCTTAGATATCACGGAGAACGAGCAGTACTTC.

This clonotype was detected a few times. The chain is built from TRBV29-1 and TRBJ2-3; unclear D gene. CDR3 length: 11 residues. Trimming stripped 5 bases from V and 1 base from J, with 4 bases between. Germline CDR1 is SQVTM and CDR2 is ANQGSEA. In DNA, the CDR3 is TGCAGCGTTAGTGGCACAGATACGCAGTATTTT. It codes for CSVSGTDTQYF.

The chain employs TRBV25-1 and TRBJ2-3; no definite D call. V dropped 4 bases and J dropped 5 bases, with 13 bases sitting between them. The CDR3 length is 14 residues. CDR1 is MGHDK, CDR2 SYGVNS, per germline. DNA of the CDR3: TGTGCCAGCAGTGCCCGGACGCGTCGAGATACGCAGTATTTT. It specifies CASSARTRRDTQYF.

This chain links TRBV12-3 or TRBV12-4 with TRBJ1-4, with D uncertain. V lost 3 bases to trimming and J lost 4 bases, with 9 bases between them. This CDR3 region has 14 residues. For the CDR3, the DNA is TGTGCCAGCAGTTTGAACAGTGTTAATGAAAAACTGTTTTTT. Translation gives CASSLNSVNEKLFF.

The CDR3 region has the DNA TGTGCCACCTCGCGGGGCGGAGAGGCCCAGTACTTC. This translates into CATSRGGEAQYF. V gene TRBV6-2 or TRBV6-3 combines with J gene TRBJ2-7; TRBD2 is a possible D gene (6 bases). Germline V gene data show CDR1 as MNHEY and CDR2 as SVGEGT. Trimming took off 10 bases at V and 10 bases at J, with 20 bases between the two ends. The CDR3 sequence is 12 residues long.

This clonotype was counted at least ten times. Here the CDR3 reads CASSLALANEQFF. CDR3 nucleotide sequence: TGCGCCAGCAGCTTGGCCTTGGCAAATGAGCAGTTCTTC. This chain uses TRBV5-1 with TRBJ2-1, with D uncertain. Trimming pared 0 bases from V and 7 bases from J, leaving 8 bases between. The CDR3 runs to 13 residues. Germline CDR1 SGHRS, CDR2 YFSETQ.

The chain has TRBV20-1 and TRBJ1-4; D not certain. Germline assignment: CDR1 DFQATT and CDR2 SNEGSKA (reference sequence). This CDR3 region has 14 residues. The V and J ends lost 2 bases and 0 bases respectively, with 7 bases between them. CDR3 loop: CSARPGTTNEKLFF. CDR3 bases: TGCAGTGCTAGACCCGGGACAACTAATGAAAAACTGTTTTTT.

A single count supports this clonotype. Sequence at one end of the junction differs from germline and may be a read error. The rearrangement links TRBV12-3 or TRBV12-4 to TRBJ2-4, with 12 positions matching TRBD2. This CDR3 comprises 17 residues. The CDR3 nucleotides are TGTGCCAGCAGCCCGACTAGCGGGGGATGGGTCAAAAACAGTCAGTACTTC. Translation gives CASSPTSGGWVKNSQYF.

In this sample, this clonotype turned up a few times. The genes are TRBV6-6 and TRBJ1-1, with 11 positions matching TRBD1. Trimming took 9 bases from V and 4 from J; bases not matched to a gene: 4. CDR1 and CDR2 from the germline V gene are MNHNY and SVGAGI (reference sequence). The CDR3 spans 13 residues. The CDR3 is CASGQGAFTEAFF. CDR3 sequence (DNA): TGTGCCAGTGGACAGGGGGCCTTCACTGAAGCTTTCTTT.

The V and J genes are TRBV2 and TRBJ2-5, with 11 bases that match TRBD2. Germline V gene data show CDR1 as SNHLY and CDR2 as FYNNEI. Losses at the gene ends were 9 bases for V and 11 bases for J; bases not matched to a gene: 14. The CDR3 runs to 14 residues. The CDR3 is CARGGLAVYNEQYF. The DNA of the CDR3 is TGTGCCAGGGGGGGACTAGCGGTATACAATGAGCAGTACTTC.

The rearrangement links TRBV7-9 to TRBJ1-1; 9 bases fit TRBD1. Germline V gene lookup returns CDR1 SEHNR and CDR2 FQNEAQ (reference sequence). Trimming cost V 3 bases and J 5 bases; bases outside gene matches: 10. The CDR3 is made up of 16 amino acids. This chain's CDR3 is CASSFSGTGRGTEAFF. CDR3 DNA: TGTGCCAGCAGCTTCTCTGGGACAGGGAGAGGGACTGAAGCTTTCTTT.

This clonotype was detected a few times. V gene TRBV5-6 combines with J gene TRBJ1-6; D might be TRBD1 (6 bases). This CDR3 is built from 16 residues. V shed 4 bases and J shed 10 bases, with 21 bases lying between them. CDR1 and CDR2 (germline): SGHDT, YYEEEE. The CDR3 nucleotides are TGTGCCAGCAGCCCGACAGGACGGAGAACGAACTCACCCCTCCACTTT. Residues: CASSPTGRRTNSPLHF.

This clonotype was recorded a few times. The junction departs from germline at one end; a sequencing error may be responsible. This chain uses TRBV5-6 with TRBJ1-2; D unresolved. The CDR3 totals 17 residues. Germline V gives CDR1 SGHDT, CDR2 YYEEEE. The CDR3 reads CASSDTPGQARNYGYTF. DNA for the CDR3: TGCGCCAGCAGCGACACCCCCGGGCAGGCGCGCAACTATGGCTACACCTTC.

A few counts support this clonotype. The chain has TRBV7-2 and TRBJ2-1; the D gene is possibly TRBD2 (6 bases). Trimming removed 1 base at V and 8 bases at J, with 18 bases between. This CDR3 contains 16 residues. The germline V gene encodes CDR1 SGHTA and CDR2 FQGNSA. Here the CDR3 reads CASSLVSGGGGDEQFF. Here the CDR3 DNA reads TGTGCCAGCAGCTTAGTCTCGGGTGGGGGAGGTGATGAGCAGTTCTTC.

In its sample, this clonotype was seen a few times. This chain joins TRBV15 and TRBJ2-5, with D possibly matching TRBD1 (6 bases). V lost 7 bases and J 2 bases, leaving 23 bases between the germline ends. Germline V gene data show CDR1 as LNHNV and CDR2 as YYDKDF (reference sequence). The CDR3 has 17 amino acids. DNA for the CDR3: TGTGCCACCAACCTTGACAGGATAATAGAACGACAAGAGACCCAGTACTTC. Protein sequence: CATNLDRIIERQETQYF.

The CDR3: CSVEGIQSTSSYEQYF. In DNA, the CDR3 is TGCAGCGTTGAAGGAATACAGTCTACAAGCTCCTACGAGCAGTACTTC. The J gene is TRBJ2-7, the V gene TRBV29-1; D is uncertain. The germline V gene has CDR1 SQVTM and CDR2 ANQGSEA. The ends were cut back, 1 base at V and 0 bases at J, with 16 bases in the middle. This CDR3 is built from 16 residues.

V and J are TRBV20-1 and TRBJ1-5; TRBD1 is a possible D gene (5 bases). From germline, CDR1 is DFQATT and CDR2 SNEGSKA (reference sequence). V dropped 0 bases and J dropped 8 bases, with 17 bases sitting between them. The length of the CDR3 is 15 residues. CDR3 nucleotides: TGCAGTGCTAGAGAGGGGCCTAGGGACGGCAAGCCCCAGCATTTT. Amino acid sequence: CSAREGPRDGKPQHF.

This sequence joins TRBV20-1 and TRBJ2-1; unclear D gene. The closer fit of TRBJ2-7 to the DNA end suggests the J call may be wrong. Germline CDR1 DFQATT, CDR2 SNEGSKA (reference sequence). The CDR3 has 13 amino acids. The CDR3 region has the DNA TGCAGTGCTTTTCAGAGCTCCTACAATGAGCAGTACTTC. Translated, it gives CSAFQSSYNEQYF.

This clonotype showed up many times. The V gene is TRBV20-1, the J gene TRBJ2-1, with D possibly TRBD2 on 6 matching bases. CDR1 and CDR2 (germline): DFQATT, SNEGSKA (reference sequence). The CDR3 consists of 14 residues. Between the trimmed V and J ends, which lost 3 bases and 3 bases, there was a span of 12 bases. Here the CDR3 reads CSASAGYGYNEQFF. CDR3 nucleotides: TGCAGTGCTAGCGCGGGGTATGGCTACAATGAGCAGTTCTTC.